This T cell receptor (beta chain) is from a study of CD4 T cells in relation to SARS-CoV-2 and coronaviruses (dated by TCRdb to the early 2020s). Looking at the study overall: In the ViraFEST assay, PBMCs were grown with antigen for 9 to 10 days, and TCR beta CDR3s were then sequenced to identify antigen-specific clonal expansions. Across all 12 patients in the full convalescent cohort, ages ranged from roughly 21 to 75 years, with a median of 38. The roughly twelve convalescent patients included 8 males and 4 females; two subjects were Hispanic. HLA restriction was mapped for shared crossreactive spike epitopes using patient-derived lymphoblastoid cell lines. At the level of individual TCR clonotypes, the study measured memory CD4+ T cell crossreactivity between SARS-CoV-2 spike protein and common cold coronavirus spike proteins. The Adaptive Biotechnologies TCR-sequencing kit was used to sequence samples from a few pre-COVID donors and the naive versus memory experiments, whereas other data were Illumina-based. A different, Illumina-based TCR-beta assay was used to sequence expansion assays from other donors in the study.

The CDR3 sequence holds 17 residues, the cysteine and phenylalanine included. Just the 51-base CDR3 DNA is kept, in frame starting at base 1. Worth noting for this clone: No cognate antigen has been identified for it. The sample holds no much larger clone one base away, and base qualities are not on file.

Naive and memory CD4+ T cells were separated from cryopreserved PBMCs by CD4 enrichment followed by EasySep naive CD4+ T cell enrichment. Sorted naive or memory CD4+ T cells (under 1.1 x 10^5) were cultured 1:1 with T cell-depleted PBMCs and CEF peptides for 9 to 10 days. Triplicate replicate wells were generally used for each peptide culture condition. Ficoll-Paque PLUS gradient centrifugation was used to isolate PBMCs from either whole blood or leukapheresis product. PBMCs were either cryopreserved at -140 degrees C or used fresh in the expansion assay. The QIAamp Micro DNA Kit was used to extract genomic DNA from the CD4+ T cells. CEF-cultured naive and memory CD4+ T cell DNA received survey-level immunoSEQ TCR-beta sequencing. The authors' analysis ran thus. During preprocessing, nonproductive sequences were removed, along with CDR3s that did not begin with C, did not end with F or W, or were shorter than 7 amino acids. Antigen-specific clonotypes were called with the MANAFEST web app, based on expansion relative to reference and other culture wells. A clone was considered positive if significant expansion relative to the reference culture was observed in 2 of 3 replicate wells at an FDR below 0.05. Positive clones also required significant expansion versus all other tandem wells and an odds ratio above 5. Cultured and uncultured naive and memory CD4+ repertoires were searched for CDR3s previously identified as spike- and CEF-reactive. After three terminal residues were trimmed from each end, CDR3 homology was quantified as pairwise Levenshtein distance using the stringdist R package. As stored in TCRdb, this immuneACCESS dataset retains in-frame rearrangements with V and J assigned. A fraction of the clones does not appear; measured against another copy, unresolved V genes explain less than half of the discrepancy, and the remainder lacks a known reason. D and trimming come from the DNA, and the V and J calls and clone size come from that table. The sample table lists some 46,000 clones, roughly 80% of them with a count of one. The ten largest clones take up 1.1% to 1.5% of the sample.

The study at large found these results: Small numbers of patients and of tested TCRs limited the study. Significantly weaker SARS-CoV-2-driven expansion was shown by crossreactive clones than by monoreactive clones, consistent with antigenic imprinting. Because no donor provided both pre-pandemic and post-infection samples, tracing the source of pre-existing responses was limited. Naive versus memory sequencing indicated that memory recall responses, rather than primary responses primed during culture, are detected by the assay. In about 60% of donors, memory CD4+ clonotypes turned up that crossrecognized SARS-CoV-2 and at least one common cold coronavirus spike. Since the crossreactivity analysis centred on spike protein, crossreactivity against other viral proteins was not assessed.

Sequenced material: naive CD4+ T cells from PBMCs, cultured in vitro. The intended sense of this specimen's cell subset or site label: naive CD4+ T cells isolated by negative enrichment. This receptor was obtained from an adult with COVID-19. The V and J segments used are TRBV12-2 and TRBJ2-7; the D call TRBD2 from the table was never checked on the DNA. TRBV12-2 is shown as a pseudogene. The DNA reads as follows: TGTGCAAGTCGCTCAGGGTGCCGGACTAGTGAAACCTACGAGCAGTACTTC. Translated, it reads CASRSGCRTSETYEQYF.